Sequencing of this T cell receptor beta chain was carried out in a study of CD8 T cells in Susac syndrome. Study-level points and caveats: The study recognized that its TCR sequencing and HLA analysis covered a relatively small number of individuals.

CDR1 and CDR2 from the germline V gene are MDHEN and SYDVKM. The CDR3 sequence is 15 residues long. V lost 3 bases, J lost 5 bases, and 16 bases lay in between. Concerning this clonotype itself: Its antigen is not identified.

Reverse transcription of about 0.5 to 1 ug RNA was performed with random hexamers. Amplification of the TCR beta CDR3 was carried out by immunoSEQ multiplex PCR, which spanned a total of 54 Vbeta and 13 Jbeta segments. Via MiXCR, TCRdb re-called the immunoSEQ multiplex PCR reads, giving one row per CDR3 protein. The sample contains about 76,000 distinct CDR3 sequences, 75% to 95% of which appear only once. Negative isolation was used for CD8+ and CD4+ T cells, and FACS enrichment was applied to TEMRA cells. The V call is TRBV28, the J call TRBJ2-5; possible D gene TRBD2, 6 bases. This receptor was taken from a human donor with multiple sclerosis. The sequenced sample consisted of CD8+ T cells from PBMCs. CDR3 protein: CASSFLVGGRETQYF. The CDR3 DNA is TGTGCCAGCAGTTTCTTGGTAGGAGGGAGGGAGACCCAGTACTTC.